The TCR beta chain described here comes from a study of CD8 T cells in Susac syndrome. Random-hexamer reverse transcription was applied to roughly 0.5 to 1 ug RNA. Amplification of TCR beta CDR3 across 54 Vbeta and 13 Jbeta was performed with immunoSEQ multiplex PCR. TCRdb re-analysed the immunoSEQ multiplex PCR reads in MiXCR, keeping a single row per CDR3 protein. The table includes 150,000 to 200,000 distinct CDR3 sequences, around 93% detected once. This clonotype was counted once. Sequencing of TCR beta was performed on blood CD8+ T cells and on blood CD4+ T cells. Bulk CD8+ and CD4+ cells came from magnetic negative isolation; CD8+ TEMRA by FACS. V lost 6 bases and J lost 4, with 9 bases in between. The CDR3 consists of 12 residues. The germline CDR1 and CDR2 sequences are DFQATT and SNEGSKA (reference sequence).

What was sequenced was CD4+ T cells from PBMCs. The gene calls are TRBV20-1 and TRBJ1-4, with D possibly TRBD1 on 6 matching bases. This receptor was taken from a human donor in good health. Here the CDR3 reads CSAGQINEKLFF. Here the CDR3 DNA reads TGCAGTGCAGGACAGATTAATGAAAAACTGTTTTTT.